This T cell receptor beta chain was recorded in a study of blood T cell repertoires in COVID-19. This CDR3 spans 15 amino acids. The V gene's germline CDR1 is KGHDR and CDR2 SFDVKD. V dropped 5 bases and J dropped 1; count of bases not matched to a gene: 1. Assay: immunoSEQ multiplex PCR; the TCRdb copy retains only in-frame clones and omits some. The data hold 130,000 or so clones, with 88% observed a single time. The rearrangement links TRBV24-1 to TRBJ2-1; 10 bases align to TRBD2. The source of this sequence is a man aged 50 or older with acute or convalescent COVID-19. The sample consisted of peripheral blood. The CDR3 here is CATSVAGGSYNEQFF. CDR3 coding DNA: TGTGCCACCAGTGTAGCGGGAGGTTCCTACAATGAGCAGTTCTTC.